The rows below give T cell receptor beta chains drawn from one sample of a study of beta chain features in type 1 diabetes. Produced via immunoSEQ multiplex PCR; TCRdb's table is partial and in-frame only. The sample shows hundreds of thousands of clones, roughly 15% of them seen only once. The material sequenced was naive CD4+ T cells from blood. The receptors originated from a woman aged 18-30 years in good health. Both conserved end residues are part of each CDR3. D genes are given only for firm matches. A row's size may be missing; if present it is once, few, many or a size class.

-	TRBV7-9	TRBJ1-2	TRBD1	14	TGTGCCAGCAGCTCCAGGGACAGCTTTTATGGCTACACCTTC	CASSSRDSFYGYTF
-	TRBV18	TRBJ1-1	TRBD1	20	TGTGCCAGCTCACCACTCCCTGGGGGACAGAGTTTGGGAGAGGACACTGAAGCTTTCTTT	CASSPLPGGQSLGEDTEAFF
-	TRBV5-8	TRBJ1-3	TRBD1	20	TGTGCCAGCAGCTTGGTTTTGGGTTATGTTGCTACAGGGGCTGGAAACACCATATATTTT	CASSLVLGYVATGAGNTIYF
-	TRBV4-3	TRBJ2-2	-	14	TGCGCCAGCAGCCAACCCAACGGGGCCGGGGAGCTGTTTTTT	CASSQPNGAGELFF
few	TRBV5-4	TRBJ2-1	-	14	TGTGCCAGCAGCCAGCAGAAGGGGTCGAGGGAGCAGTTCTTC	CASSQQKGSREQFF
few	TRBV28	TRBJ2-2	-	12	TGTGCCAGCAGACAGAACACCGGGGAGCTGTTTTTT	CASRQNTGELFF
-	TRBV18	TRBJ2-7	-	14	TGTGCCAGCGCAACGACTAGTCTCTCCTACGAGCAGTACTTC	CASATTSLSYEQYF
-	TRBV6-6	TRBJ1-5	-	14	TGTGCCAGCAGTTACTTAGGGGGCAATCAGCCCCAGCATTTT	CASSYLGGNQPQHF
few	TRBV5-1	TRBJ2-6	-	14	TGCGCCAGCAGCCGAACCCCTGGGGCCAACGTCCTGACTTTC	CASSRTPGANVLTF
-	TRBV2	TRBJ1-1	-	11	TGTGCCAGCAGTGAGAACACTGAAGCTTTCTTT	CASSENTEAFF
-	TRBV7-9	TRBJ1-5	-	16	TGTGCCAGCAGCTTAGGGTCGGGCAGGGTCAATCAGCCCCAGCATTTT	CASSLGSGRVNQPQHF
few	TRBV18	TRBJ1-1	TRBD1	13	TGTGCCAGCTCGTCGACAGGGGACACTGAAGCTTTCTTT	CASSSTGDTEAFF
-	TRBV5-1	TRBJ2-5	-	14	TGCGCCAGCAGCTTGGTGACCCGCCAAGAGACCCAGTACTTC	CASSLVTRQETQYF
-	TRBV5-1	TRBJ2-7	-	15	TGCGCCAGCAGCTTGGCAGCGTCAGACTCCTACGAGCAGTACTTC	CASSLAASDSYEQYF
-	TRBV6-1	TRBJ1-1	-	14	TGTGCCAGCAGTGAAGCAATATGGAACACTGAAGCTTTCTTT	CASSEAIWNTEAFF
-	TRBV7-2	TRBJ2-1	-	16	TGTGCCAGCAGCTTAGAGGCCCTCCGTACCTACAATGAGCAGTTCTTC	CASSLEALRTYNEQFF
-	TRBV28	TRBJ2-7	-	13	TGTGCCAGCAGCTTCTATATTCCCTACGAGCAGTACTTC	CASSFYIPYEQYF
-	TRBV7-2	TRBJ2-1	-	13	TGTGCCAGCAGCTTAGCTGGGGGAAATGAGCAGTTCTTC	CASSLAGGNEQFF
few	TRBV5-4	TRBJ2-7	TRBD1	17	TGTGCCAGCAGCAACTCAAGATCGGGGACAGGGGTCTACGAGCAGTACTTC	CASSNSRSGTGVYEQYF
-	TRBV6-5	TRBJ2-3	-	15	TGTGCCAGCAGTTTGTCCGTGGGGAGCACAGATACGCAGTATTTT	CASSLSVGSTDTQYF
few	TRBV15	TRBJ2-1	-	16	TGTGCCACCAGCCTCGGGAAAGCGAGGCGTTACAATGAGCAGTTCTTC	CATSLGKARRYNEQFF
few	TRBV5-4	TRBJ2-7	TRBD2	14	TGTGCCAGCAGCTTCGCGGGAGAAAATTACGAGCAGTACTTC	CASSFAGENYEQYF
few	TRBV19	TRBJ2-1	TRBD2	13	TGTGCCAGTAGTATCCCGGGGGGCAATGAGCAGTTCTTC	CASSIPGGNEQFF
-	TRBV7-3	TRBJ2-5	-	13	TGTGCCAGCAGCTTCGGGCAGGCGGAGACCCAGTACTTC	CASSFGQAETQYF
few	TRBV28	TRBJ2-7	-	12	TGTGCCAGCAGTTTTCAGGTTTACGAGCAGTACTTC	CASSFQVYEQYF
few	TRBV9	TRBJ2-1	-	17	TGTGCCAGCAGCCCCCGAGATCACCTAAATTCCTACAATGAGCAGTTCTTC	CASSPRDHLNSYNEQFF
-	TRBV4-3	TRBJ2-1	-	15	TGCGCCAGCAGCCAAGATCGGGTCCTGGGGAATGAGCAGGTCTTC	CASSQDRVLGNEQVF
few	TRBV28	TRBJ2-7	TRBD2	16	TGTGCCAGCACTAGGGGACTAGCGGGAGGGCTGTACGAGCAGTACTTC	CASTRGLAGGLYEQYF
-	TRBV27	TRBJ2-3	-	11	TGTGCCAGCAGTAGTCTATATACGCAGTATTTT	CASSSLYTQYF
-	TRBV2	TRBJ2-1	-	15	TGTGCCAGCAGTGGCGGGGCGGGACTCGGTGGCGAGCAGTTCTTC	CASSGGAGLGGEQFF
-	TRBV5-1	TRBJ2-3	TRBD2	16	TGCGCCAGCAGCGAGGGACTAGCGCAAGGGTTAGATACGCAGTATTTT	CASSEGLAQGLDTQYF
-	TRBV7-9	TRBJ1-5	TRBD1	18	TGTGCCAGCAGCTCCCGGACAGGCGATGGGACTAGCAATCAGCCCCAGCATTTT	CASSSRTGDGTSNQPQHF
few	TRBV7-2	TRBJ1-3	TRBD1	15	TGTGCCAGCAGCTCGGACAGGGGGCGGGGAAACACCATATATTTT	CASSSDRGRGNTIYF
few	TRBV6-6	TRBJ1-1	-	13	TGTGCCAGCGATGGGCGGACGAACACTGAAGCTTTCTTT	CASDGRTNTEAFF
-	TRBV5-6	TRBJ1-2	-	13	TGTGCCAGCAGCTTTTTTTCCGGCTATGGCTACACCTTC	CASSFFSGYGYTF
few	TRBV7-9	TRBJ2-2	TRBD2	16	TGTGCCAGCAGACGGTCTAGCGGGAGGGCCCTCGGGGAGCTGTTTTTT	CASRRSSGRALGELFF